One and the same sample provided the 13 T cell receptor beta chains below, sequenced in a study of tissue T cells after allogeneic stem cell transplantation. The assay was immunoSEQ multiplex PCR, and TCRdb's table has in-frame clones only and misses some. The data hold around 2,000 clones, with 40% to 60% observed a single time. Stated time point: mouse harvest day 14 after allogeneic transplant. The graft held 10^6 splenic CD5+ T cells and 10^7 T-cell-depleted bone marrow cells. Specimen: liver tissue. The receptors were gathered from a female BALB/c mouse given C57BL/6 T cells with graft-versus-host disease after an allogeneic hematopoietic cell transplant.

Concerning this clone itself: The gene names here belong to mouse. The read terminates 1 residue before the CDR3 end, so the remaining end is supplied by the germline J gene. The chain has TRBV13-2 and TRBJ1-1, with a possible D match to TRBD1 (6 bases). This CDR3 has 14 residues. Trimming took 5 bases from V and 4 from J, leaving 15 bases between them. Per germline, CDR1 NNHNN and CDR2 SYGAGS (reference sequence). CDR3 DNA (partial): TGTGCCAGCGGCGAGGGGGGGCAGATCACAGAAGTCTTC. It yields the protein CASGEGGQITEVF. The full-length CDR3 reads as CASGEGGQITEVFF.

This clone was picked up a small number of times. Any gene name here is a mouse gene name. The covered CDR3 bases are TGTGCCAGCAGCTTAAGGCAGGGGGCGCTTGAACAGTAC. This codes for CASSLRQGALEQY. The CDR3 reads in full as CASSLRQGALEQYF. This chain joins TRBV3 and TRBJ2-7, with 8 bases fitting TRBD1. Read sequence stops 1 residue before the CDR3 end, and the germline J gene provides the missing end. Germline CDR1 reads SNHLY; CDR2 reads FYNGKV (reference sequence). V lost 2 bases and J lost 6; bases outside the gene matches: 6. The CDR3 has 14 residues.

Worth noting for this clone: Gene names denote mouse genes. The CDR3 goes on 1 residue after the read ends, and that part is filled in from the germline J gene. The chain carries TRBV5 and TRBJ2-4; 9 positions agree with TRBD1. Germline trimming cut 2 bases from V and 0 bases from J; bases unmatched to any gene: 6. The V gene's germline CDR1 is LGHNA and CDR2 YNLKQL (reference sequence). The CDR3 loop spans 17 amino acids. CDR3 DNA (partial): TGTGCCAGCAGCCAATCCGGGACAGGGAAGAGTCAAAACACCTTGTAC. Translated: CASSQSGTGKSQNTLY. The whole CDR3 region reads CASSQSGTGKSQNTLYF.

Points on this clone: Genes and germline are mouse. The sequenced fragment ends 1 residue before the CDR3 boundary, so the rest is inferred from the germline J gene. The V call is TRBV13-1, the J call TRBJ2-3; D perhaps matches TRBD1 (6 bases). Trimming left V 3 bases short and J 2 bases short, with 16 bases between. This CDR3 has 16 residues. Germline V gene data show CDR1 as NSHNY and CDR2 as SYGAGN. The part of the CDR3 DNA that was read is TGTGCCAGCAGTGTTTCCGGACAGTCTGCTGCAGAAACGCTGTAT. Translation: CASSVSGQSAAETLY. The whole CDR3 is CASSVSGQSAAETLYF.

This clone was observed a few times. Genes and germline are mouse. The read falls 1 residue short of the CDR3 end, and the missing part is taken from the germline J gene. The chain uses TRBV4 and TRBJ2-7, with 11 bases aligning to TRBD2. With 5 bases clipped from V and 6 bases from J, the junction kept 6 bases outside the gene matches. Per germline, CDR1 LGHDT and CDR2 YNNKQL (reference sequence). This CDR3 is 14 amino acids long. The CDR3 is CASSTGLGVGEQYF. CDR3 DNA (partial): TGTGCCAGCAGCACGGGACTGGGGGTCGGTGAACAGTAC.

This clone was picked up one time. A far larger clone is only one base removed, so a read error is likely. Gene names follow the mouse nomenclature. The read comes to an end 1 residue before the CDR3 does, leaving the germline J gene to fill in the end. The chain combines TRBV13-3 with TRBJ1-3; tentatively, D is TRBD1 (5 bases). The CDR3 is made up of 15 amino acids. CDR1 is NNHDY, CDR2 SYVADS, per germline. The CDR3 here is CASSGGSHSGHTLYF. Partial CDR3 DNA: TGTGCCAGCAGTGGGGGGTCCCATTCTGGACATACGCTCTAT. Full variable domain (rest looked up from reference TRBV13-3 and TRBJ1-3): EAAVTQSPRSKVAVTGGKVTLSCHQTNNHDYMYWYRQDTGHGLRLIHYSYVADSTEKGDIPDGYKASRPSQENFSLILELASLSQTAVYFCASSGGSHSGHTLYFGEGSRLIVV.

Comment on this clone: The listed genes are named as in mouse. The read gets to within 1 residue of the CDR3 end, and the germline J gene fills in the rest. The J gene is TRBJ2-7, the V gene TRBV4; 11 nucleotides align to TRBD1. The J segment lost 3 bases and the V segment lost 5 bases, leaving 3 bases of the junction unmatched. The germline gives CDR1 LGHDT, CDR2 YNNKQL (reference sequence). The CDR3 runs to 14 residues. CDR3 protein: CASSPGTGGYEQYF. The CDR3 bases that were read are TGTGCCAGCAGCCCCGGGACAGGGGGCTATGAACAGTAC.

Of note for this clone: Gene names denote mouse genes. The read ends 1 residue shy of where the CDR3 ends; the end is completed using the germline J gene. The rearrangement uses TRBV20 and TRBJ2-1; 7 bases line up with TRBD1. Germline V gene sequence: CDR1 GFQATS, CDR2 STVNSAI. The CDR3 is made up of 12 amino acids. Unmatched junction bases numbered 0, after V lost 2 bases and J lost 5 bases. Incomplete CDR3 DNA: TGTGGTGCTAGGACAGGGGATGCTGAGCAGTTC. Amino acid sequence: CGARTGDAEQF. The CDR3, in full, reads CGARTGDAEQFF.

The sample holds one count of this clone. Mouse gene names and germline throughout. The read halts 1 residue ahead of the CDR3 end, with the missing end drawn from the germline J gene. J is TRBJ2-5 and V is TRBV5; D is uncertain. CDR3 length: 11 residues. Germline values: CDR1 LGHNA, CDR2 YNLKQL (reference sequence). The ends were cut back, 0 bases at V and 6 bases at J, with 1 base in the middle. CDR3 region: CASSQEDTQYF. Incomplete CDR3 DNA: TGTGCCAGCAGCCAAGAGGACACCCAGTAC.

By its share, this clone is large. Genes and germline are mouse. The read comes to an end 1 residue before the CDR3 does, leaving the germline J gene to fill in the end. V gene TRBV3 combines with J gene TRBJ2-7; 10 nucleotides agree with TRBD2. The CDR3 contains 14 residues. Germline CDR1 reads SNHLY; CDR2 reads FYNGKV (reference sequence). The trim removed 5 bases at V and 5 bases at J, leaving 6 bases unmatched. CDR3 DNA, as far as it was read: TGTGCCAGCAGCGCGGACTGGGGGTTCCATGAACAGTAC. It codes for CASSADWGFHEQY. The whole CDR3 region reads CASSADWGFHEQYF. The full variable domain, completed using reference TRBV3 and TRBJ2-7, is GPKVLQIPSHQIIDMGQMVTLNCDPVSNHLYFYWYKQILGQQMEFLVNFYNGKVMEKSKLFKDQFSVERPDGSYFTLKIQPTALEDSAVYFCASSADWGFHEQYFGPGTRLTVL.

This clone is termed large (0.1 to 1%). Any gene name here is a mouse gene name. The read halts 1 residue ahead of the CDR3 end, with the missing end drawn from the germline J gene. This chain joins TRBV29 and TRBJ2-4, with 12 bases matching TRBD2. V dropped 3 bases and J dropped 0; count of bases not matched to a gene: 1. The CDR3 runs 16 residues. Germline-derived CDR1 and CDR2 are MSHET and SYDVDS. The CDR3 loop reads CASSLGLGGSQNTLYF. CDR3 DNA, as far as it was read: TGTGCTAGCAGTTTGGGACTGGGGGGTAGTCAAAACACCTTGTAC.

Regarding this clone: Genes and germline are mouse. The read ends 1 residue before the CDR3 terminus; that terminus is restored from the germline J gene. The V call is TRBV13-3, the J call TRBJ1-4; 10 bases line up with TRBD1. V dropped 5 bases and J dropped 6; count of bases not matched to a gene: 4. This CDR3 comprises 14 residues. The germline gives CDR1 NNHDY, CDR2 SYVADS. CDR3 bases read: TGTGCCAGCAGCCGGGACAGGGGAGACGAAAGATTATTT. It codes for CASSRDRGDERLF. The CDR3 as a whole reads CASSRDRGDERLFF.

This clone is termed medium-sized. Gene names follow the mouse nomenclature. CDR3 protein: CTCSAGGAPGQLYF. The sequenced CDR3 bases are TGCACCTGCAGTGCGGGGGGGGCGCCCGGGCAGCTCTAC. This sequence joins TRBV1 and TRBJ2-2, with TRBD2 matching over 8 bases. The read ends 1 residue early relative to the CDR3; the germline J gene fills the gap. V was clipped by 3 bases and J by 6 bases; unmatched bases: 3. Per germline, CDR1 NSQYPW and CDR2 LRSPGD (reference sequence). CDR3 size: 14 residues.